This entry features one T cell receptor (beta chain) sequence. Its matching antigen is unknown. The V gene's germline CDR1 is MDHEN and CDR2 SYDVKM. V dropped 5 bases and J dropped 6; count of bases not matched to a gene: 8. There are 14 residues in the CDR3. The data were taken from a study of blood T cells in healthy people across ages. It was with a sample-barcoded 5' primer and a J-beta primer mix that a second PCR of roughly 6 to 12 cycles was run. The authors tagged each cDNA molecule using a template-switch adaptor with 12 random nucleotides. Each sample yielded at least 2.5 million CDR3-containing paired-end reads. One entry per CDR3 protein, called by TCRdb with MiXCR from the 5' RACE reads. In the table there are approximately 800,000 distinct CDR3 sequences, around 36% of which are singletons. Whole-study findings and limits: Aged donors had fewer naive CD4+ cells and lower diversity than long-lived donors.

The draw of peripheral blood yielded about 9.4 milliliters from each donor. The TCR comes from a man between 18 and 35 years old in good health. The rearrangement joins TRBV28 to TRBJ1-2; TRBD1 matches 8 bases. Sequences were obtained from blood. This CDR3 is CASSPPRGRDGYTF. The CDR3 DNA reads TGTGCCAGCAGTCCTCCCAGGGGGCGGGATGGCTACACCTTC.